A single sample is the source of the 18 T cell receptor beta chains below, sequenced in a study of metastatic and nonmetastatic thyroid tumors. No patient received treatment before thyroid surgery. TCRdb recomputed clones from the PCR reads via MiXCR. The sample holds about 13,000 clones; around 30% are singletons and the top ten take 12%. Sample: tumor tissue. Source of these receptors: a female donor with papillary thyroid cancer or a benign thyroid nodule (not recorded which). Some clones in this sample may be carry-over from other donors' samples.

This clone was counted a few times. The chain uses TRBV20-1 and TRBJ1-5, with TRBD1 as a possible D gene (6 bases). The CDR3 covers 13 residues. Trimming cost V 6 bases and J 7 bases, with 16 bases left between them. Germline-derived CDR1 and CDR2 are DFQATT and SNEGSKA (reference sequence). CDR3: CSARLSGVQPQHF. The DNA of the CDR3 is TGCAGTGCCCGCCTTTCAGGGGTACAGCCCCAGCATTTT.

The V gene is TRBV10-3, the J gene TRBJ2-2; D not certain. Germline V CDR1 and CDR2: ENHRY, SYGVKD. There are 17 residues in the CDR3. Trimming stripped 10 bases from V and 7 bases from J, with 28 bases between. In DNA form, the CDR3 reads TGTGCCACCGAGCTGCTCAAAACGGCCCAGAAGTGCGGGGAGCTGTTTTTT. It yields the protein CATELLKTAQKCGELFF.

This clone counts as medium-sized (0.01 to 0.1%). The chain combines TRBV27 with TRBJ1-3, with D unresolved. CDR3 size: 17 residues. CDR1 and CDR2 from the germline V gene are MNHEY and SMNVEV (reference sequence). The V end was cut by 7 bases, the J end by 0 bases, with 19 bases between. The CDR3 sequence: CASKKVGRQSSGNTIYF. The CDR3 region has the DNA TGTGCCAGCAAGAAGGTTGGCCGCCAGAGCTCTGGAAACACCATATATTTT.

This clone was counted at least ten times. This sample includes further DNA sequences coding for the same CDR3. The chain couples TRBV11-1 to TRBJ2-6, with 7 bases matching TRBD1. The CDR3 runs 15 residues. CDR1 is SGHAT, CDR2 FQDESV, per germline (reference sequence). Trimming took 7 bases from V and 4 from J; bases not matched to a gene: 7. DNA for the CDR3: TGTGCCAGCAATAAAGGGGGCCCGGGGGCCAACGTCCTGACTTTC. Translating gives CASNKGGPGANVLTF.

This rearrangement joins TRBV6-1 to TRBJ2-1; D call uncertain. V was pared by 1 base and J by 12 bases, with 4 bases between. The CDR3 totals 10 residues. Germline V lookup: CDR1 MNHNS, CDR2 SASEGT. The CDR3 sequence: CASSEDRQFF. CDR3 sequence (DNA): TGTGCCAGCAGTGAAGATAGGCAGTTCTTC.

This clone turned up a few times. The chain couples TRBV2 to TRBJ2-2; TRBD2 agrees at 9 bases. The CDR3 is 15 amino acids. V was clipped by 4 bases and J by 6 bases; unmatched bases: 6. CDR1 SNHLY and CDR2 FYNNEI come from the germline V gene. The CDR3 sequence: CASSAGVAGAGELFF. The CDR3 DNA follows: TGTGCCAGCAGTGCTGGGGTAGCGGGGGCCGGGGAGCTGTTTTTT.

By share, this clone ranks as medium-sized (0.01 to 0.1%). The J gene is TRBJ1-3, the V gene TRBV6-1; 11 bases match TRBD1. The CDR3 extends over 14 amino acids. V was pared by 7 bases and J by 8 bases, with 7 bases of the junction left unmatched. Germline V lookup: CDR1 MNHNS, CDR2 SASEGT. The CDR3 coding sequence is TGTGCCAGCAAAATTGGACAGGGGGCATACACCATATATTTT. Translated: CASKIGQGAYTIYF.

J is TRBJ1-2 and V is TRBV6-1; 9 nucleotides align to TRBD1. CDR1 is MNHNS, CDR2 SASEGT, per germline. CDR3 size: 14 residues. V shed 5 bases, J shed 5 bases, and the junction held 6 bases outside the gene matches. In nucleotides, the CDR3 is TGTGCCAGCAGTTTCGACAGGGGGGTATATGGCTACACCTTC. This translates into CASSFDRGVYGYTF.

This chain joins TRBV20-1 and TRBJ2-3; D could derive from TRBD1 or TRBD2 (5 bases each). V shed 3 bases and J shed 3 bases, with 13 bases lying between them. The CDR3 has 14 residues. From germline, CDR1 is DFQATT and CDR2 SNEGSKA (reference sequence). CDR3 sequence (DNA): TGCAGTGCTAGTCCGGGACGACTTACAGATACGCAGTATTTT. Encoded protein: CSASPGRLTDTQYF.

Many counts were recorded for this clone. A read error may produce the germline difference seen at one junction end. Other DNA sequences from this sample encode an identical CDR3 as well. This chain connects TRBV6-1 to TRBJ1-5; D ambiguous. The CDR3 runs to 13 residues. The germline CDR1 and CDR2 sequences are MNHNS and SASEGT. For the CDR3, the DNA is TGTGCCAGCAGTGAATTGAGCAATCGGCCCCAGCATTTT. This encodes CASSELSNRPQHF.

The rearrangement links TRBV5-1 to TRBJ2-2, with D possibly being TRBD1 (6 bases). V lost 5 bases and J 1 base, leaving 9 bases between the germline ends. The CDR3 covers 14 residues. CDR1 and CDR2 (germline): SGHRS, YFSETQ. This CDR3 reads CASRQGRNTGELFF. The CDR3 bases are TGCGCCAGCAGACAGGGACGGAACACCGGGGAGCTGTTTTTT.

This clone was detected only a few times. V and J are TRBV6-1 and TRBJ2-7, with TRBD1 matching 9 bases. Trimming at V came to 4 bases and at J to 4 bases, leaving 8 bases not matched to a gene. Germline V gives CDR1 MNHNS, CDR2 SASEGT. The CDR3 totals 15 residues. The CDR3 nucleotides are TGTGCCAGCAGTGGTGGAGGGACAGGGTTGTACGAGCAGTACTTC. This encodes CASSGGGTGLYEQYF.

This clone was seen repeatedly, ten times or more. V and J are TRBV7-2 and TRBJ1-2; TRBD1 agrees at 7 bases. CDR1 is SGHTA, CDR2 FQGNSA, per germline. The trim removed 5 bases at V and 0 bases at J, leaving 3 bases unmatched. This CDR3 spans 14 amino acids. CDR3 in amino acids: CASSQDRTNYGYTF. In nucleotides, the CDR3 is TGTGCCAGCAGCCAGGACAGGACTAACTATGGCTACACCTTC.

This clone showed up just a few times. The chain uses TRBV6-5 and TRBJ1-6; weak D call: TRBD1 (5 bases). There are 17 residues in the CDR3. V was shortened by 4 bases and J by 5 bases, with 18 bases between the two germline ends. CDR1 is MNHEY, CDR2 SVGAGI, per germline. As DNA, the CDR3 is TGTGCCAGCAGTTTCTCCTTGGAGGGGCCTAATAATTCACCCCTCCACTTT. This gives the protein CASSFSLEGPNNSPLHF.

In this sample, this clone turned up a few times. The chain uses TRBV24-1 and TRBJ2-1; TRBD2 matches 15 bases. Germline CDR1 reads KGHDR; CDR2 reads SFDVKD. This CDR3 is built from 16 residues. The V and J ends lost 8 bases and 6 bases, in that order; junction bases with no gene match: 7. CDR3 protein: CATITQGLAGGNEQFF. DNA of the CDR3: TGTGCCACCATCACCCAGGGACTAGCGGGAGGCAATGAGCAGTTCTTC.

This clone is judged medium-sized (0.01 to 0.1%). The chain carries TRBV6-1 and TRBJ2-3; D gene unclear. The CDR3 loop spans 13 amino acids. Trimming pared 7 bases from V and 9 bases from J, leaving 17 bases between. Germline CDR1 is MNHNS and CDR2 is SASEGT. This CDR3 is CASTTPPLGTQYF. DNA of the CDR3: TGTGCCAGCACCACCCCCCCTTTGGGCACGCAGTATTTT.

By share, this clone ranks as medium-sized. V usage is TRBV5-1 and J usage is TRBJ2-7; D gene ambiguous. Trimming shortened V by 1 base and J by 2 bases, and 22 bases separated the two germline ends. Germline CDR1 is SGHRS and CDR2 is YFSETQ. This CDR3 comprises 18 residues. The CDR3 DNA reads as TGCGCCAGCAGCTTGCCTAAAATCAGGCAGGACCTAACCTACGAGCAGTACTTC. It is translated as CASSLPKIRQDLTYEQYF.

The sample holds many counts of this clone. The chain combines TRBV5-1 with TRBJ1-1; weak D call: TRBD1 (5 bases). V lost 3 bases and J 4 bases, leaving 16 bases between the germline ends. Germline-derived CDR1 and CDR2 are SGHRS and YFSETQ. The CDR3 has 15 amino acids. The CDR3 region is CASSSEAGTGTEAFF. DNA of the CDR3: TGCGCCAGCAGCTCGGAGGCAGGGACGGGCACTGAAGCTTTCTTT.